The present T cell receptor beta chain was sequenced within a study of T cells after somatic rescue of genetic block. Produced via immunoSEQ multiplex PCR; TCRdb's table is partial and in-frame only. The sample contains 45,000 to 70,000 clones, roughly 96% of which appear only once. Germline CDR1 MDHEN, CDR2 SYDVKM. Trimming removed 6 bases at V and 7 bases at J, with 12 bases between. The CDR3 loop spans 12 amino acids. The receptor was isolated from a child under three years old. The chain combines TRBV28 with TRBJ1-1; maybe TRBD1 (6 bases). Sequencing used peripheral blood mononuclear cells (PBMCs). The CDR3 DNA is TGTGCCAGCAGACAGGGTGGGGGTGAAGCTTTCTTT. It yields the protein CASRQGGGEAFF.